A selection of T cell receptor beta chains follows, all from one sample in a study of quantifying T cell responses using KT2 cells. TCRdb itself ran the UMI-ligation and nested PCR reads through MiXCR, one entry per CDR3 protein. The table records approximately 54,000 distinct CDR3 sequences, around 10% of them present only once. The sequenced sample was PBMCs spiked with cells of the T cell clone KT2. The receptor source for this set is a human donor. Both conserved end residues are part of each CDR3. Each record gives: V gene, J gene, CDR3 protein.

v_gene: TRBV27
j_gene: TRBJ2-5
CDR3aa: CASSPPGLVGETQYF

v_gene: TRBV12-3/TRBV12-4
j_gene: TRBJ2-2
CDR3aa: CASDGSGVNTGELFF

v_gene: TRBV4-1
j_gene: TRBJ2-3
CDR3aa: CASSQDLGQGADTQYF

v_gene: TRBV7-2
j_gene: TRBJ2-3
CDR3aa: CASSLVPSGGQSTDTQYF

v_gene: TRBV12-3/TRBV12-4
j_gene: TRBJ2-5
CDR3aa: CASSLAGGPQYF

v_gene: TRBV6-2/TRBV6-3
j_gene: TRBJ2-7
CDR3aa: CAVGQGHEQYF

v_gene: TRBV7-9
j_gene: TRBJ1-1
CDR3aa: CASSLGGAEAFF

v_gene: TRBV12-3/TRBV12-4
j_gene: TRBJ2-5
CDR3aa: CASSFQPGLADNQETQYF

v_gene: TRBV27
j_gene: TRBJ2-7
CDR3aa: CASSPATLAGRSYEQYF

v_gene: TRBV6-2/TRBV6-3
j_gene: TRBJ2-1
CDR3aa: CASSYGTGGSYNEQFF

v_gene: TRBV24-1
j_gene: TRBJ2-5
CDR3aa: CATSRGSETQYF

v_gene: TRBV12-3/TRBV12-4
j_gene: TRBJ2-1
CDR3aa: CASSLSGFHNEQFF

v_gene: TRBV12-3/TRBV12-4
j_gene: TRBJ1-5
CDR3aa: CASSLVMGQAHF

v_gene: TRBV11-1
j_gene: TRBJ1-1
CDR3aa: CASSTTVNTEAFF

v_gene: TRBV30
j_gene: TRBJ2-7
CDR3aa: CAWSPGYEQYF

v_gene: TRBV20-1
j_gene: TRBJ1-5
CDR3aa: CSATSGGYSNQPQHF

v_gene: TRBV18
j_gene: TRBJ1-3
CDR3aa: CASSPDRDRSGNTIYF

v_gene: TRBV7-2
j_gene: TRBJ2-5
CDR3aa: CASSFAGTGVETQYF

v_gene: TRBV13
j_gene: TRBJ1-2
CDR3aa: CASSLIRLSVDRIYGYTF

v_gene: TRBV7-9
j_gene: TRBJ2-7
CDR3aa: CASSSVDRGIKYEQYF

v_gene: TRBV29-1
j_gene: TRBJ2-3
CDR3aa: CSAKPGQGSADTQYF

v_gene: TRBV5-1
j_gene: TRBJ1-2
CDR3aa: CASSLAGAPNYGYTF

v_gene: TRBV5-5
j_gene: TRBJ2-6
CDR3aa: CASSLESSGSSGANVLTF

v_gene: TRBV9
j_gene: TRBJ2-2
CDR3aa: CASSVGRGGTGELFF

v_gene: TRBV25-1
j_gene: TRBJ2-5
CDR3aa: CASSEAYQETQYF

v_gene: TRBV20-1
j_gene: TRBJ2-3
CDR3aa: CSARKDRSPGTQYF

v_gene: TRBV6-2/TRBV6-3
j_gene: TRBJ2-7
CDR3aa: CASNPTETYEQYF